This T cell receptor (beta chain) comes out of a study of blood T cell repertoires in COVID-19. Background on the study: PBMCs, B-cell-depleted T cells, or T cells provided the cDNA or gDNA that made up the material.

Enrollees, roughly 18 to 89 years old, lived in about two dozen US areas. Using immunoSEQ multiplex PCR, the repertoire was profiled, and TCRdb retains in-frame clones only, with some absent. The sample lists some 400,000 clones; 70% to 90% were seen once. The length of the CDR3 is 17 residues. Deletions cut 2 bases from V and 2 bases from J, with 19 bases between. Germline V gene data show CDR1 as SGHRS and CDR2 as YFSETQ. Source material: PBMCs or T cells enriched from blood (not recorded which). This receptor was taken from a man between 25 and 39 years old who had recovered from COVID-19. The rearrangement uses TRBV5-1 and TRBJ2-5; tentatively, D is TRBD2 (6 bases). CDR3 sequence (DNA): TGCGCCAGCAGCTTCCCGCGGCGGGGTGGGGAGCAAGAGACCCAGTACTTC. Its protein product is CASSFPRRGGEQETQYF. Variable domain in full (rest from reference TRBV5-1 and TRBJ2-5): KAGVTQTPRYLIKTRGQQVTLSCSPISGHRSVSWYQQTPGQGLQFLFEYFSETQRNKGNFPGRFSGRQFSNSRSEMNVSTLELGDSALYLCASSFPRRGGEQETQYFGPGTRLLVL.